The 15 T cell receptor beta chains below all came from one sample that was sequenced in a study of CD8+ T cells in alopecia areata. Indicated treatment: oral pan-JAK inhibitor, 5-10 mg twice daily. The sequencing template was cDNA reverse transcribed from extracted RNA. Profiled with immunoSEQ multiplex PCR; TCRdb holds only in-frame clones, not every one. This sample has about 210,000 clones; roughly two fifths occur once, and the top ten carry around 0.48%. The source was CD4+ T cells sorted from blood, collected at roughly week 30, from a patient treated with tofacitinib. These TCRs come from a human donor with alopecia areata.

The gene calls are TRBV23-1 and TRBJ1-5; D remains unclear. TRBV23-1 is reported as an ORF; its role is uncertain. The CDR3 sequence is 17 residues long. The ends were cut back, 4 bases at V and 2 bases at J, with 18 bases in the middle. The CDR3 bases are TGCGCCAGCAGTCGTTCCGGGTTCTGGAAGGGCAATCAGCCCCAGCATTTT. This translates into CASSRSGFWKGNQPQHF.

The CDR3 sequence is CASSPRGQAEQYF. The DNA of the CDR3 is TGTGCCAGCTCACCAAGGGGGCAGGCCGAGCAGTACTTC. The rearrangement joins TRBV18 to TRBJ2-7; TRBD1 aligns across 7 bases. This CDR3 is built from 13 residues. Germline V CDR1 and CDR2: KGHSH, LQKENI. V lost 2 bases and J lost 6; bases outside the gene matches: 4.

V and J are TRBV10-1 and TRBJ2-3, with D maybe TRBD2 (5 bases). The V end was cut by 6 bases, the J end by 1 base, with 8 bases between. This CDR3 is 13 amino acids long. Germline V gene data show CDR1 as WNHNN and CDR2 as SYGVQD (reference sequence). The CDR3 coding sequence is TGCGCCAGCAGCTCCGGGGGCACAGATACGCAGTATTTT. This gives the protein CASSSGGTDTQYF.

The chain recombines TRBV6-1 with TRBJ2-7; D is perhaps TRBD1 (6 bases). The germline gives CDR1 MNHNS, CDR2 SASEGT. The CDR3 is made up of 14 amino acids. Between the trimmed V and J ends, which lost 7 bases and 5 bases, there was a span of 18 bases. CDR3 coding DNA: TGTGCCAGCAACGTCGCAGGGGAGACCCACGAGCAGTACTTC. As protein: CASNVAGETHEQYF.

The chain carries TRBV7-9 and TRBJ1-4; D is ambiguous. V lost 4 bases and J lost 6, with 9 bases in between. Germline V CDR1 and CDR2: SEHNR, FQNEAQ (reference sequence). The CDR3 spans 13 residues. CDR3 sequence reads: CASSWTADEKLFF. In DNA form, the CDR3 reads TGTGCCAGCAGCTGGACTGCGGATGAAAAACTGTTTTTT.

This clone was counted a few times. V is TRBV7-9 and J is TRBJ1-1; D is unclear. V was clipped by 1 base and J by 5 bases, with 8 bases between them. The CDR3 runs to 13 residues. Per germline, CDR1 SEHNR and CDR2 FQNEAQ (reference sequence). CDR3 sequence: CASSLEERTEAFF. The CDR3 coding sequence is TGTGCCAGCAGCTTAGAGGAAAGGACTGAAGCTTTCTTT.

The J gene is TRBJ2-5, the V gene TRBV6-5; the match to TRBD2 covers 8 bases. In germline, CDR1 is MNHEY, CDR2 SVGAGI. The CDR3 length is 16 residues. The J segment lost 2 bases and the V segment lost 3 bases, leaving 8 bases of the junction unmatched. This CDR3 is CASSYSTSVGQETQYF. The CDR3 DNA sequence: TGTGCCAGCAGTTATTCGACTAGCGTGGGGCAAGAGACCCAGTACTTC.

This clone has a handful of counts. The V call is TRBV7-3, the J call TRBJ2-2; no clear D. Trimming removed 0 bases from V and 1 base from J, with 12 bases in between. Germline V CDR1 and CDR2: SGHTA, FQGTGA. The CDR3 extends over 17 amino acids. The CDR3 coding sequence is TGTGCCAGCAGCTTAACGACGGGCCGGGTGAACACCGGGGAGCTGTTTTTT. Its translation is CASSLTTGRVNTGELFF.

V and J are TRBV7-8 and TRBJ2-6; 8 bases are shared with TRBD2. The V gene's germline CDR1 is SGHVS and CDR2 FQNEAQ. The CDR3 has 18 residues. With V trimmed by 3 bases and J by 1 base, 8 bases remained unmatched. The CDR3 sequence: CASSFYGRARSGANVLTF. CDR3 nucleotide sequence: TGTGCCAGCAGCTTCTACGGGAGGGCCCGATCTGGGGCCAACGTCCTGACTTTC.

This clone was picked up a small number of times. The chain is built from TRBV19 and TRBJ1-1; 7 bases match TRBD1. CDR1 and CDR2 from the germline V gene are LNHDA and SQIVND (reference sequence). The CDR3 has 14 residues. J was trimmed by 1 base and V by 5 bases; bases with no gene match: 4. The CDR3 loop reads CASSPRDRNTEAFF. CDR3 nucleotide sequence: TGTGCCAGTAGTCCCCGGGACAGGAACACTGAAGCTTTCTTT.

The chain combines TRBV30 with TRBJ1-6; D call uncertain. Germline V gene sequence: CDR1 GTSNPN, CDR2 SVGIG (reference sequence). V lost 7 bases and J 7 bases, leaving 14 bases between the germline ends. The CDR3 is made up of 13 amino acids. The CDR3 DNA sequence: TGTGCCTACACGTGGGGTTTCAATTCACCCCTCCACTTT. Its protein product is CAYTWGFNSPLHF.

The rearrangement uses TRBV5-1 and TRBJ1-1, with D possibly matching TRBD1 (6 bases). This CDR3 is built from 14 residues. V dropped 2 bases and J dropped 1 base, with 9 bases sitting between them. Germline lookup yields CDR1 SGHRS and CDR2 YFSETQ. The CDR3 loop is CASSFLDRNTEAFF. CDR3 coding DNA: TGCGCCAGCAGCTTCCTGGACAGGAACACTGAAGCTTTCTTT.

V gene TRBV2 combines with J gene TRBJ1-1; D is uncertain. From germline, CDR1 is SNHLY and CDR2 FYNNEI. Trimming took 1 base from V and 4 from J, leaving 10 bases between them. CDR3 length equals 14 residues. For the CDR3, the DNA is TGTGCCAGCAGTGAAGAGGGATGGAGCACTGAAGCTTTCTTT. It translates to CASSEEGWSTEAFF.

This clone was counted between two and nine times. The same CDR3 also results from other DNA sequences found in this sample. The V and J genes are TRBV5-1 and TRBJ1-1; D not resolved. Germline lookup yields CDR1 SGHRS and CDR2 YFSETQ. The V end was cut by 1 base, the J end by 1 base, with 5 bases between. This CDR3 is built from 13 residues. CDR3 DNA: TGCGCCAGCAGCTTGTCCAGGAACACTGAAGCTTTCTTT. It encodes CASSLSRNTEAFF.

The V gene is TRBV30, the J gene TRBJ2-1; D is tentatively TRBD1 or TRBD2 (7 bases each). Per germline, CDR1 GTSNPN and CDR2 SVGIG (reference sequence). V was clipped by 8 bases and J by 7 bases, with 15 bases between them. This CDR3 region has 12 residues. CDR3: CAIGQGGNEQFF. The CDR3 bases are TGTGCCATAGGGCAGGGGGGGAATGAGCAGTTCTTC.